The rows below give T cell receptor beta chains drawn from one sample of a study of blood T cell repertoires in COVID-19. Clones were read by immunoSEQ multiplex PCR, and TCRdb kept only the in-frame ones, dropping some. The sample records approximately 150,000 clones, around 81% being singletons. The sample comprised peripheral blood. The receptors were gathered from a man in his 70s with active or convalescent COVID-19. Both conserved end residues are part of each CDR3. A D gene is named only where the DNA matches it firmly. Not every row has a clone size; where given, it reads once, few, many or a size class.

V,D,size,J,DNA,CDR3
TRBV5-1,TRBD1,-,TRBJ2-5,TGCGCCAGCAGCTTGAGAGGGGGCGGAGGAGAGACCCAGTACTTC,CASSLRGGGGETQYF
TRBV9,-,-,TRBJ2-2,TGTGCCAGCAGCGTAGGGGTAGCTACGAACACCGGGGAGCTGTTTTTT,CASSVGVATNTGELFF
TRBV19,TRBD1,-,TRBJ1-2,TGTGCCAGTAGTGTACAGGGGAACTATGGCTACACCTTC,CASSVQGNYGYTF
TRBV11-2,-,-,TRBJ1-1,TGTGCCAGCAGCTTAGTGGCGGGCGCTAGTCCTGAAGCTTTCTTT,CASSLVAGASPEAFF
TRBV3-1/TRBV3-2,TRBD1,-,TRBJ1-1,TGTGCCAGCAGCCGCGGGACAGGGTTCGCCTACACTGAAGCTTTCTTT,CASSRGTGFAYTEAFF
TRBV25-1,-,-,TRBJ1-5,TGTGCCAGCAGCCCGGGGATCCTCAATCAGCCCCAGCATTTT,CASSPGILNQPQHF
TRBV12-3/TRBV12-4,-,-,TRBJ1-1,TGTGCCAGCAGTTTTCCATATGCAGCTGAAGCTTTCTTT,CASSFPYAAEAFF
TRBV6-5,TRBD2,few,TRBJ2-7,TGTGCCAGCAGTTGGGGGGGACTAAGCTACGAGCAGTACTTC,CASSWGGLSYEQYF
TRBV27,TRBD1,-,TRBJ2-7,TGTGCCAGCAGTCTGGACAGGGGTTCAAACGAGCAGTACTTC,CASSLDRGSNEQYF
TRBV10-3,-,once,TRBJ2-7,TGTGCCATCAGTAAGTGGCAGAGGAGCTCCTACGAGCAGTACTTC,CAISKWQRSSYEQYF
TRBV28,TRBD1,-,TRBJ1-5,TGTGCCAGCTTGGACAGGAATCCTAGCAATCAGCCCCAGCATTTT,CASLDRNPSNQPQHF
TRBV5-1,-,-,TRBJ1-4,TGCGCCAGCAGCCCGGGGGGCATGATGAGGGAAAAACTGTTTTTT,CASSPGGMMREKLFF
TRBV30,-,-,TRBJ2-1,TGTGCCTGGACCCTAGGGAGTGGCTCCTACAATGAGCAGTTCTTC,CAWTLGSGSYNEQFF
TRBV6-5,TRBD1,-,TRBJ1-2,TGTGCCAGCAGTTACTCGAGGCAGGGGGCGAACTATGGCTACACCTTC,CASSYSRQGANYGYTF
TRBV18,TRBD1,-,TRBJ1-4,TGTGCCAGCTCAATCGGACAGGGAGTTAATGAAAAACTGTTTTTT,CASSIGQGVNEKLFF
TRBV18,TRBD1,-,TRBJ2-5,TGTGCCAGCTCACCACCTGGGACAGGGGGCGTAAAGACCCAGTACTTC,CASSPPGTGGVKTQYF
TRBV9,-,-,TRBJ1-4,TGTGCCAGCAGCGTAGAAGACAGGCTTAATGAAAAACTGTTTTTT,CASSVEDRLNEKLFF
TRBV19,-,-,TRBJ1-1,TGTGCCAGTAGTATACAGGTTAACACTGAAGCTTTCTTT,CASSIQVNTEAFF
TRBV19,TRBD2,-,TRBJ2-3,TGTGCCAGTAGTATAGCGGGAGGTAGGGGAGATACGCAGTATTTT,CASSIAGGRGDTQYF
TRBV28,TRBD1,-,TRBJ1-5,TGTGCCAGCCGTTGGGGGACAGGGAATCAGCCCCAGCATTTT,CASRWGTGNQPQHF
TRBV6-2/TRBV6-3,TRBD1,-,TRBJ2-7,TGTGCCAGCAGTTACGACGACAGGGGGCCGTACGAGCAGTACTTC,CASSYDDRGPYEQYF
TRBV28,TRBD1,-,TRBJ1-6,TGTGCCAGCAGTCTCATCTCCAGGGGGCTCAGGAATTCACCCCTCCACTTT,CASSLISRGLRNSPLHF
TRBV18,TRBD1,-,TRBJ1-2,TGTGCCAGCTCACCCACAGGGGGACTTGGCTACACCTTC,CASSPTGGLGYTF
TRBV30,-,-,TRBJ1-5,TGTGCCTGGACCCTCGGGACAAGCAATCAGCCCCAGCATTTT,CAWTLGTSNQPQHF
TRBV5-8,-,-,TRBJ1-5,TGTGCCAGCAGCTTCATGGGGGCGAGCAATCAGCCCCAGCATTTT,CASSFMGASNQPQHF
TRBV28,TRBD2,-,TRBJ2-5,TGTGCCAGCAGTTTCTCCCCCCTAGCGGGGAGGGGGCAAGAGACCCAGTACTTC,CASSFSPLAGRGQETQYF
TRBV6-2/TRBV6-3,TRBD2,-,TRBJ2-3,TGTGCCAGCAGTCCCCGGGGGGGCACAGATACGCAGTATTTT,CASSPRGGTDTQYF
TRBV18,-,once,TRBJ1-1,TGTGCCAGCTCACCGGAGATGACGAACACTGAAGCTTTCTTT,CASSPEMTNTEAFF
TRBV28,-,-,TRBJ1-3,TGTGCCAGCAGTTTGGGCGGCGGGTTGGTGACCATATATTTT,CASSLGGGLVTIYF
TRBV21-1,-,-,TRBJ1-4,TGTGCCAGCACCCCGACCAGACAGCAGCGATATAATGAAAAACTGTTTTTT,CASTPTRQQRYNEKLFF
TRBV6-5,-,-,TRBJ2-2,TGTGCCAGCGTCCCTTGGAGGGATGGCACCGGGGAGCTGTTTTTT,CASVPWRDGTGELFF
TRBV29-1,TRBD2,-,TRBJ2-7,TGCAGCGTTGGGGCGGGGGAGAGGTACGAGCAGTACTTC,CSVGAGERYEQYF
TRBV27,-,-,TRBJ2-1,TGTGCCAGCAGTCCAGCGGGCTTTGAGCAGTTCTTC,CASSPAGFEQFF
TRBV3-1/TRBV3-2,-,few,TRBJ2-3,TGTGCCAGCAGCCAAGATGTGCGGGGGGCAGGGGGGCATACGCAGTATTTT,CASSQDVRGAGGHTQYF
TRBV15,-,-,TRBJ1-1,TGTGCCACCAGCAGAGGAGGAGAGGGCAACACTGAAGCTTTCTTT,CATSRGGEGNTEAFF
TRBV19,TRBD1,-,TRBJ2-1,TGTGCCAGTAGCCTCCGGGACAGAGGAGCAATAGCGCAGTTCTTC,CASSLRDRGAIAQFF
TRBV9,TRBD1,-,TRBJ1-2,TGTGCCAGCAGCGTAGTACAGGGGGCGGGCTATGGCTACACCTTC,CASSVVQGAGYGYTF
TRBV6-5,-,-,TRBJ2-5,TGTGCCAGCAGCGCCCGCGGGGCGCAGGGAACCCAGTACTTC,CASSARGAQGTQYF
TRBV28,TRBD1,few,TRBJ1-6,TGTGCCAGCAGTTCCCAGGGGGCGCGGCATAATTCACCCCTCCACTTT,CASSSQGARHNSPLHF
TRBV6-5,-,-,TRBJ2-7,TGTGCCAGCAGGGTGCACAGCACCTACGAGCAGTACTTC,CASRVHSTYEQYF
TRBV9,TRBD2,-,TRBJ2-2,TGTGCCAGCAGCGTCAGGGGACTAGACACCGGGGAGCTGTTTTTT,CASSVRGLDTGELFF
TRBV28,-,-,TRBJ2-7,TGTGCCAGCAGTTACGGCCCCGGGGTCTTCACCTACGAGCAGTACTTC,CASSYGPGVFTYEQYF
TRBV10-2,-,once,TRBJ2-3,TGCGCCAGCAGTGATAGCGGAAGCACAGATACGCAGTATTTT,CASSDSGSTDTQYF
TRBV29-1,-,-,TRBJ2-3,TGCAGCGTTGGAACTGCAGATACGCAGTATTTT,CSVGTADTQYF
TRBV9,-,-,TRBJ1-1,TGTGCCAGCAGCGCCAAAACAGGGAACACTGAAGCTTTCTTT,CASSAKTGNTEAFF
TRBV19,-,-,TRBJ2-1,TGTGCCAGTAGTATAGGCGGGATTGGGTATGAGCAGTTCTTC,CASSIGGIGYEQFF
TRBV7-6,-,-,TRBJ2-5,TGTGCCAGCAGCCCGGGGGGCAGGTCGGGGACCCAGTACTTC,CASSPGGRSGTQYF
TRBV5-1,TRBD1,-,TRBJ2-7,TGCGCCAGCAGCTTGGCACTACCGGGACAGGGATTTTCCTACGAGCAGTACTTC,CASSLALPGQGFSYEQYF
TRBV6-4,TRBD1,-,TRBJ1-1,TGTGCCAGCAGCCGGGACAGTACTACTGAAGCTTTCTTT,CASSRDSTTEAFF
TRBV4-3,TRBD1,-,TRBJ2-7,TGCGCCAGCAGCCAAGAGCCCAGGGGGTATCAATCCTACGAGCAGTACTTC,CASSQEPRGYQSYEQYF
TRBV30,-,-,TRBJ2-2,TGTGCCTGTATACAGGGTCGCCGGGAGCTGTTTTTT,CACIQGRRELFF
TRBV13,TRBD1,-,TRBJ2-7,TGTGCCAGCAGCATGGGGACAGGGGGCTACGAGCAGTACTTC,CASSMGTGGYEQYF
TRBV13,-,-,TRBJ2-1,TGTGCCAGCAGCTTAAGGGGGTCGAGCTCCTACAATGAGCAGTTCTTC,CASSLRGSSSYNEQFF
TRBV6-5,TRBD1,once,TRBJ1-4,TGTGCCAGCAGTCCCCCCGGACAGGACAATGAAAAACTGTTTTTT,CASSPPGQDNEKLFF
TRBV19,TRBD1,-,TRBJ1-5,TGTGCCAGTAGACGACAGGGCGATAGCAATCAGCCCCAGCATTTT,CASRRQGDSNQPQHF
TRBV14,TRBD1,-,TRBJ2-2,TGTGCCAGCAGCCTAATAGGGACAGGGTCCGGCACCGGGGAGCTGTTTTTT,CASSLIGTGSGTGELFF
TRBV24-1,TRBD1,-,TRBJ1-5,TGTGCCACCAGTGCCAGGACAGGGTCATCGTATAGCAATCAGCCCCAGCATTTT,CATSARTGSSYSNQPQHF
TRBV3-1/TRBV3-2,-,-,TRBJ2-3,TGTGCCAGCAGCCAAGGCCCGGCGGGTCCCAAGGATACGCAGTATTTT,CASSQGPAGPKDTQYF